The 8 T cell receptor beta chains in this list originate from one sample, sequenced in a study of T-cell reconstitution after alpha-beta-depleted transplantation in children. This sample's TCRbeta library carried unique molecular identifier barcodes. MiXCR, run by TCRdb on the PCR reads, gives a single entry per CDR3 protein. This table has about 230,000 distinct CDR3 sequences, approximately 10% appearing once. The sample in question was PBMCs, obtained before TCRalphabeta/CD19-depleted stem cell transplant. These receptors all stem from a child under two years old with acute myeloid leukemia, due to receive a stem cell transplant.

This clonotype was picked up many times. The chain couples TRBV20-1 to TRBJ2-5, with TRBD1 matching over 8 bases. The CDR3 consists of 13 residues. From germline, CDR1 is DFQATT and CDR2 SNEGSKA (reference sequence). Losses at the gene ends were 3 bases for V and 5 bases for J; bases not matched to a gene: 5. The CDR3 spells CSARTGDVETQYF. The CDR3 nucleotides read TGCAGTGCTAGGACAGGGGATGTGGAGACCCAGTACTTC.

The chain joins TRBV12-3 or TRBV12-4 to TRBJ2-7; D possibly corresponds to TRBD2 (5 bases). CDR3 length equals 16 residues. V was pared by 6 bases and J by 7 bases, with 25 bases between. DNA for the CDR3: TGTGCCAGCAGCCTTGTCCCCCCGGGCCGGGATACGGAGCAGTACTTC. Translation: CASSLVPPGRDTEQYF.

In this sample, this clonotype turned up many times. The genes are TRBV11-2 and TRBJ2-1; D may match TRBD1 or TRBD2 (5 bases each). The CDR3 runs 15 residues. The V end was cut by 3 bases, the J end by 1 base, with 10 bases between. The V gene's germline CDR1 is SGHAT and CDR2 FQNNGV. The CDR3 loop is CASSFRDGSYNEQFF. In nucleotides, the CDR3 is TGTGCCAGCAGCTTCCGGGACGGATCCTACAATGAGCAGTTCTTC.

This clonotype has ten or more counts. This rearrangement joins TRBV20-1 to TRBJ2-5; D ambiguous. This CDR3 has 10 amino acids. Between the trimmed V and J ends, which lost 1 base and 5 bases, there was a span of 2 bases. Germline CDR1 DFQATT, CDR2 SNEGSKA (reference sequence). The CDR3 loop is CSARVETQYF. The DNA for the CDR3 is TGCAGTGCTAGAGTGGAGACCCAGTACTTC.

In its sample, this clonotype was seen many times. This chain links TRBV28 with TRBJ1-1, with D uncertain. The CDR3 has 17 amino acids. Germline loops: CDR1 MDHEN, CDR2 SYDVKM. The ends were cut back, 2 bases at V and 0 bases at J, with 16 bases in the middle. CDR3 loop: CASSLVGARILNTEAFF. CDR3 sequence (DNA): TGTGCCAGCAGTTTAGTAGGTGCCCGAATCTTGAACACTGAAGCTTTCTTT.

In this sample, this clonotype turned up many times. V gene TRBV7-3 combines with J gene TRBJ1-1, with D perhaps TRBD1 (5 bases). Trimming left V 8 bases short and J 1 base short, with 14 bases between. The CDR3 contains 14 residues. Germline V lookup: CDR1 SGHTA, CDR2 FQGTGA. The DNA for the CDR3 is TGTGCCAGCCGACAAGGGACGGCGAACACTGAAGCTTTCTTT. It codes for CASRQGTANTEAFF.

This clonotype was seen many times. The genes are TRBV12-3 or TRBV12-4 and TRBJ1-3; unclear D gene. The CDR3 totals 17 residues. V was shortened by 7 bases and J by 4 bases, with 23 bases between the two germline ends. The CDR3 here is CASTLSYVPERGNTIYF. CDR3 bases: TGTGCCAGCACCCTATCATATGTGCCGGAACGCGGAAACACCATATATTTT.

This clonotype came up many times. The gene calls are TRBV7-9 and TRBJ1-1; tentatively, D is TRBD1 (5 bases). Per the germline V gene, CDR1 is SEHNR and CDR2 is FQNEAQ (reference sequence). The CDR3 totals 12 residues. The V end was cut by 5 bases, the J end by 8 bases, with 12 bases between. The CDR3 DNA reads as TGTGCCAGCAGCCGAGGGGCTAAGGAAGCTTTCTTT. Its translation is CASSRGAKEAFF.